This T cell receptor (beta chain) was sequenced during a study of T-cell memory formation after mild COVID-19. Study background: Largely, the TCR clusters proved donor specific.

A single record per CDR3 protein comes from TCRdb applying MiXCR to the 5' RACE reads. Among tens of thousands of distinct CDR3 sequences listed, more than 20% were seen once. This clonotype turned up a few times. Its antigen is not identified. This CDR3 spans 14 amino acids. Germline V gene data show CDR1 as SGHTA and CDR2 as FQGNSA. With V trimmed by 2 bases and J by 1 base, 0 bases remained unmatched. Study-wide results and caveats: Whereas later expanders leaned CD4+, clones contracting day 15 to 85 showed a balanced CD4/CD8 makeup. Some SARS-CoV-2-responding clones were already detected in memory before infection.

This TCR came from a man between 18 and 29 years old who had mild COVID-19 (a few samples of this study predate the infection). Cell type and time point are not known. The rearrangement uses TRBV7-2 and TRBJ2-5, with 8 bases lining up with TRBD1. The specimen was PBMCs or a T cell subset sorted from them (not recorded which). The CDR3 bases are TGTGCCAGCAGCTTAACAGGGGGCCAAGAGACCCAGTACTTC. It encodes CASSLTGGQETQYF.